Listed below are T cell receptor beta chains from one sample, sequenced in a study of graft-versus-host responses after intestinal transplantation. Here immunoSEQ multiplex PCR was the method, and the copy in TCRdb shows in-frame clones only, minus some. The sample has roughly 50,000 clones; 92% are singletons. These receptors' targets are unknown. This specimen consisted of unstimulated CD4+ T cells sorted from spleen or lymph node cells, obtained before transplant. The receptors come from a human donor who was the organ donor for an intestinal transplant. Both conserved end residues are part of each CDR3. The D gene is left open where the match is weak. Rows may omit the clone size; those that give it use once, few, many or a size class.

d_gene | j_gene | abundance | v_gene | CDR3nt | CDR3aa
TRBD1 | TRBJ2-5 | - | TRBV28 | TGTGCCAGCTTAGGACAGGGGAGGTACCAAGAGACCCAGTACTTC | CASLGQGRYQETQYF
TRBD2 | TRBJ2-3 | - | TRBV7-2 | TGTGCCAGCAGCCCACTCGAGACTAGCGGGAGTTTATATACGCAGTATTTT | CASSPLETSGSLYTQYF
- | TRBJ2-1 | few | TRBV7-9 | TGTGCCAGCAGCTTAGCGCTAGGCAATGAGCAGTTCTTC | CASSLALGNEQFF
- | TRBJ2-3 | once | TRBV19 | TGTGCCAGTAGTATAGGAGGGCAGGGAGGGGGAGATACGCAGTATTTT | CASSIGGQGGGDTQYF
TRBD2 | TRBJ2-1 | - | TRBV5-3 | TGTGCCAGAACCGGGACTAGCGGGAGCTGGAGGCACAATGAGCAGTTCTTC | CARTGTSGSWRHNEQFF
- | TRBJ2-7 | - | TRBV7-2 | TGTGCCAGCAGCTTATGGGCCTACGAGCAGTACTTC | CASSLWAYEQYF
- | TRBJ1-2 | once | TRBV7-2 | TGTGCCAGCAGCTTAGCGCAAAACTATGGCTACACCTTC | CASSLAQNYGYTF
- | TRBJ2-3 | - | TRBV6-5 | TGTGCCAGCAGCCGGAAGGGAGATACGCAGTATTTT | CASSRKGDTQYF
- | TRBJ2-3 | - | TRBV4-1 | TGCGCCAGCAGCCAAGAAAACAGGGCCACAGATACGCAGTATTTT | CASSQENRATDTQYF
TRBD2 | TRBJ2-3 | - | TRBV30 | TGTGCCTGGACTAGCGGGGGTAGCACAGATACGCAGTATTTT | CAWTSGGSTDTQYF
- | TRBJ1-5 | - | TRBV7-8 | TGTGCCAGCAGCTTAGCGAGGGGGGGAGGCAATCAGCCCCAGCATTTT | CASSLARGGGNQPQHF
- | TRBJ1-2 | - | TRBV29-1 | TGCAGCGCCGGGGACGGCAACTATGGCTACACCTTC | CSAGDGNYGYTF
- | TRBJ2-7 | - | TRBV7-2 | TGTGCCAGCAGCTTAGGAGTGAACAACGAGCAGTACTTC | CASSLGVNNEQYF
TRBD1 | TRBJ1-1 | - | TRBV29-1 | TGCAGCGTTGCCCTGACAGGGGAAGCCACTGAAGCTTTCTTT | CSVALTGEATEAFF
TRBD2 | TRBJ2-7 | - | TRBV7-3 | TGTGCCAGCAGCGCGCTAGCGGGAGTCGAGCAGTACTTC | CASSALAGVEQYF
- | TRBJ1-1 | - | TRBV4-1 | TGCGCCAGCAGCCAAGAGGGAGGCACTGAAGCTTTCTTT | CASSQEGGTEAFF
- | TRBJ1-2 | - | TRBV19 | TGTGCCAGTAGTACGACTCGTCCCAGGGGCCCCAACTATGGCTACACCTTC | CASSTTRPRGPNYGYTF
- | TRBJ2-2 | once | TRBV19 | TGTGCCAGTAGTATAGATCAGAACACCGGGGAGCTGTTTTTT | CASSIDQNTGELFF
TRBD1 | TRBJ2-5 | - | TRBV5-1 | TGCGCCAGCAGCAGCACAGGGGCGAGGGAGACCCAGTACTTC | CASSSTGARETQYF
- | TRBJ2-1 | - | TRBV7-3 | TGTGTCAGCAGCTTAGGACAGTCCTACAATGAGCAGTTCTTC | CVSSLGQSYNEQFF
TRBD1 | TRBJ1-1 | - | TRBV6-1 | TGTGCCAGCCGATACAGGGGAAAGACTGAAGCTTTCTTT | CASRYRGKTEAFF
- | TRBJ2-3 | - | TRBV4-3 | TGCGCCAGCAGCCAAGACCTTGTGGTAGCTCTAACAGATACGCAGTATTTT | CASSQDLVVALTDTQYF
TRBD2 | TRBJ2-7 | - | TRBV6-5 | TGTGCCAGCAGCCCCGGGACTAGCGGCTACGAGCAGTACTTC | CASSPGTSGYEQYF
TRBD1 | TRBJ2-7 | - | TRBV28 | TGTGCCAGCAGTCCCTCCGGACAGGGGGCCTACGAGCAGTACTTC | CASSPSGQGAYEQYF
TRBD2 | TRBJ2-1 | - | TRBV6-1 | TGTGCCAGCAGGTCTAGCGGGAGCTCCTACAATGAGCAGTTCTTC | CASRSSGSSYNEQFF
- | TRBJ2-1 | once | TRBV7-3 | TGTGCCAGCAGCCCCCGGAGGGAGGCCTACAATGAGCAGTTCTTC | CASSPRREAYNEQFF
- | TRBJ1-1 | - | TRBV7-2 | TGTGCCAGCAGCTTAGCGACGGGGGCTGAAGCTTTCTTT | CASSLATGAEAFF
- | TRBJ1-1 | - | TRBV5-4 | TGTGCCAGCAGCTTGGAGATGAACACTGAAGCTTTCTTT | CASSLEMNTEAFF
TRBD2 | TRBJ2-1 | once | TRBV9 | TGTGCCAGCAGCGTAATCGTAACTAGCGGATACAATGAGCAGTTCTTC | CASSVIVTSGYNEQFF
- | TRBJ1-4 | few | TRBV19 | TGTGCCAGTAGTCCCCGGCGAAATGAAAAACTGTTTTTT | CASSPRRNEKLFF
- | TRBJ2-7 | - | TRBV5-6 | TGTGCCAGCAGCCGAGGCCAGACCTACGAGCAGTACTTC | CASSRGQTYEQYF
- | TRBJ2-7 | - | TRBV29-1 | TGCAGCGTTGAGTATTCTACGGACGAGCAGTACTTC | CSVEYSTDEQYF
TRBD2 | TRBJ2-5 | - | TRBV6-5 | TGTGCCAGCAGGCCGGCGGGAGTGGTAAAGACCCAGTACTTC | CASRPAGVVKTQYF
- | TRBJ1-6 | - | TRBV30 | TGTGCCTGGGGGGGGTTTAATTCACCCCTCCACTTT | CAWGGFNSPLHF
TRBD2 | TRBJ2-2 | once | TRBV9 | TGTGCCAGCAGCGCTAGACTAGCGGACACCGGGGAGCTGTTTTTT | CASSARLADTGELFF
- | TRBJ1-2 | - | TRBV9 | TGTGCCAGCAGCGTATTGGGACATAACTATGGCTACACCTTC | CASSVLGHNYGYTF
- | TRBJ2-7 | - | TRBV20-1 | TGCAGTGCTAGAGATCGCGACGAGCAGTACTTC | CSARDRDEQYF
TRBD1 | TRBJ2-7 | - | TRBV4-3 | TGCGCCAGCAGCCAAGGGGACAGGGCCCACGAGCAGTACTTC | CASSQGDRAHEQYF
- | TRBJ1-1 | - | TRBV27 | TGTGCCAGCAGTCCCTGGTCCGGGACACCGACTGAAGCTTTCTTT | CASSPWSGTPTEAFF
- | TRBJ2-7 | - | TRBV15 | TGTGCCACCAGCAGAGGAGGGAGAGTGGGCTACGAGCAGTACTTC | CATSRGGRVGYEQYF
TRBD2 | TRBJ2-7 | - | TRBV7-2 | TGTGCCAGCAGCCATAAAATCCCGGGACTAGCGGGAGTAGGCTACGAGCAGTACTTC | CASSHKIPGLAGVGYEQYF
TRBD2 | TRBJ2-7 | - | TRBV4-3 | TGCGCCAGCAGCCAGACTAGCGGAGGCTCCTACGAGCAGTACTTC | CASSQTSGGSYEQYF
- | TRBJ1-6 | - | TRBV11-2 | TGTGCCAGCAGCTTTTCCGGGACGGCGAATTCACCCCTCCACTTT | CASSFSGTANSPLHF